This TCR beta chain was captured by sequencing in a study of T cells in Graves' hyperthyroidism and ophthalmopathy. The CDR3 consists of 14 residues. The germline V gene has CDR1 LNHDA and CDR2 SQIVND (reference sequence). The junction had 5 bases not matched to a gene; V was cut back by 8 bases and J by 4 bases. Using RNA transcripts as the source, TCR beta CDR3 regions were amplified. Primed by the HTBI set, a first-round RT-PCR was run on the TCR CDR3. TCRdb ran MiXCR on the multiplex PCR reads and lists one entry per CDR3 protein. The sample lists about 500,000 distinct CDR3 sequences; about 16% were seen once. Among ophthalmopathy patients, the Clinical Activity Score reached at least 3, the NOSPECS grade reached at least 4, and duration remained under 3 months.

This clonotype originated in a woman younger than 45 with Graves' ophthalmopathy. The sample was blood. The chain recombines TRBV19 with TRBJ2-7; 13 nucleotides match TRBD2. CDR3 residues: CASARTSGSYEQYF. CDR3 coding DNA: TGTGCCAGTGCCAGGACTAGCGGGAGTTACGAGCAGTACTTC.